This T cell receptor (beta chain) was identified during a study of T cell repertoires in cytomegalovirus infection. Study background: Recently identified HLA-C-restricted CMV epitopes were among the peptides used. Both CMV infection and a matching HLA type were indicated by public TCR beta signatures. Study-wide points: Identification of carriers of CMV plus the relevant HLA was achieved through cumulative public TCR beta family frequency. Ex vivo, HLA-C-restricted CMV-specific TCR beta clonotypes prevailed over the rest of the response.

One entry per CDR3 protein, called by TCRdb with MiXCR from the reads. The sample carries a few hundred thousand distinct CDR3 sequences, about 40% recorded once. With regard to this clonotype: The antigen remains undetermined.

The CDR3 is 15 residues long. Per germline, CDR1 MNHEY and CDR2 SMNVEV (reference sequence). Trimming removed 5 bases from V and 3 bases from J, with 16 bases in between. The chain uses TRBV27 and TRBJ1-1; no clear D gene. Sample: cultured PBMCs, taken from culture after CMV antigen stimulation. The sequence was obtained from a human donor in good health (CMV status not recorded). Some clones in this sample may be carry-over from other donors' samples. CDR3 DNA sequence: TGTGCCAGCAGTCCCCCGGGAGCGGGTCACACTGAAGCTTTCTTT. Translating gives CASSPPGAGHTEAFF.